The present entry profiles one T cell receptor beta chain with its context. The record originates from a study of cytomegalovirus exposure and HLA in healthy donors. Study as a whole: In an early release, HLA-typed donors contributed some 82 million unique TCR sequences.

Use of 60 Vbeta and 13 Jbeta primers characterized the PCR. Only in-frame clones appear in the TCRdb table, and some are missing; sequencing was by immunoSEQ multiplex PCR. The table lists 150,000 or so clones, 75% of them singletons. The origin of this receptor is a man in his forties in good health and CMV-seronegative. The sample consisted of PBMCs.

CDR3 amino acids: CASDTQGSGGYTF. In DNA, the CDR3 is TGTGCCAGTGATACCCAGGGGTCGGGTGGCTACACCTTC. The chain joins TRBV28 to TRBJ1-2; D perhaps matches TRBD1 (6 bases). The germline gives CDR1 MDHEN, CDR2 SYDVKM. The CDR3 totals 13 residues. Trimming pared 9 bases from V and 7 bases from J, leaving 18 bases between.